Below, 21 T cell receptor beta chains from the same sample are listed, as sequenced in a study of patients and donors after allogeneic stem cell transplantation. TCRdb called the RT-PCR reads again in MiXCR, with one record for every CDR3 protein. The sample comprises about 34,000 distinct CDR3 sequences, about two fifths of which are singletons, and 76% rests with the top ten. Sequenced input: blood, either unsorted or a sorted T cell fraction (not recorded which). The source is a human donor who was either an allogeneic HSCT recipient or a stem cell or donor lymphocyte infusion donor (not recorded which). It is not recorded whose cells these are; they may come from a transplant donor.

The chain recombines TRBV7-2 with TRBJ1-3, with TRBD1 as a possible D gene (6 bases). V lost 5 bases, J lost 0 bases, and 14 bases lay in between. The length of the CDR3 is 16 residues. Per germline, CDR1 SGHTA and CDR2 FQGNSA. CDR3 region: CASSLMGASSGNTIYF. Written as DNA, the CDR3 is TGTGCCAGCAGCCTTATGGGGGCCAGCTCTGGAAACACCATATATTTT.

V gene TRBV29-1 combines with J gene TRBJ1-1; the D is unclear. The CDR3 length is 11 residues. The ends were cut back, 5 bases at V and 1 base at J, with 5 bases in the middle. Germline loops: CDR1 SQVTM, CDR2 ANQGSEA. The CDR3 region has the DNA TGCAGCGTTTCCGGGAACACTGAAGCTTTCTTT. It yields the protein CSVSGNTEAFF.

This chain joins TRBV24-1 and TRBJ2-5, with D unresolved. CDR1 is KGHDR and CDR2 is SFDVKD in the germline V gene. This CDR3 has 12 residues. V dropped 5 bases and J dropped 5 bases, with 8 bases sitting between them. Here the CDR3 reads CATSAGRETQYF. The CDR3 DNA is TGTGCCACCAGTGCGGGCAGGGAGACCCAGTACTTC.

The genes are TRBV12-3 or TRBV12-4 and TRBJ2-5; a possible D gene is TRBD1 (5 bases). V lost 8 bases, J lost 3 bases, and 10 bases lay in between. The CDR3 sequence is 12 residues long. The DNA for the CDR3 is TGTGCCAGCGGGGCAGGAGAAGAGACCCAGTACTTC. Its protein is CASGAGEETQYF.

V usage is TRBV7-9 and J usage is TRBJ1-2, with D unresolved. The CDR3 is made up of 13 amino acids. Germline CDR1 is SEHNR and CDR2 is FQNEAQ (reference sequence). The V and J ends lost 5 bases and 0 bases respectively, with 7 bases between them. CDR3 sequence (DNA): TGTGCCAGCAGCACAAACACTAACTATGGCTACACCTTC. Translating it yields CASSTNTNYGYTF.

This clonotype was seen only a few times. The chain recombines TRBV28 with TRBJ1-5; D is unresolved. The length of the CDR3 is 13 residues. The germline V gene has CDR1 MDHEN and CDR2 SYDVKM. The V end lost 3 bases, the J end lost 3 bases, and 6 bases lay between the germline ends. The CDR3, as DNA: TGTGCCAGCAGTTTGAATCTCAATCAGCCCCAGCATTTT. It encodes CASSLNLNQPQHF.

This clonotype was seen many times. This chain's CDR3 is CATSRDQWGGLHF. In DNA form, the CDR3 reads TGTGCCACCAGCAGAGACCAATGGGGAGGCCTCCACTTT. The chain has TRBV15 and TRBJ1-6; no clear D gene. In germline, CDR1 is LNHNV, CDR2 YYDKDF (reference sequence). Trimming stripped 0 bases from V and 15 bases from J, with 12 bases between. The CDR3 totals 13 residues.

The rearrangement uses TRBV20-1 and TRBJ2-1; D is unresolved. Trimming stripped 1 base from V and 10 bases from J, with 17 bases between. The CDR3 runs 14 residues. Germline assignment: CDR1 DFQATT and CDR2 SNEGSKA (reference sequence). The CDR3 DNA follows: TGCAGTGCTAGAGTCCGACCATCCTCTGGAGAGCAGTTCTTC. Translating gives CSARVRPSSGEQFF.

The chain employs TRBV7-3 and TRBJ2-3; TRBD1 matches at 7 bases. Germline-derived CDR1 and CDR2 are SGHTA and FQGTGA. CDR3 length: 13 amino acids. V shed 5 bases and J 5 bases; nucleotides not matched to a gene: 4. CDR3 residues: CASSATGVDTQYF. The CDR3 nucleotides read TGTGCCAGCAGCGCAACAGGGGTAGATACGCAGTATTTT.

This clonotype was recorded only once. The CDR3 DNA reads TGTGCCAGCAGTGACTCTGGGGCCAACGTCCTGACTTTC. The encoded protein is CASSDSGANVLTF. The rearrangement joins TRBV12-3 or TRBV12-4 to TRBJ2-6; no clear D. V shed 5 bases and J shed 0 bases, with 2 bases lying between them. The CDR3 sequence is 13 residues long.

The table lists this clonotype with a few counts. The chain combines TRBV29-1 with TRBJ1-1, with 9 bases that match TRBD1. Per the germline V gene, CDR1 is SQVTM and CDR2 is ANQGSEA. The CDR3 spans 14 residues. The CDR3 sequence: CSFIGTGRSTEAFF. As DNA, the CDR3 is TGCAGTTTCATCGGGACAGGGCGTAGCACTGAAGCTTTCTTT.

This clonotype appeared many times. The rearrangement links TRBV14 to TRBJ2-2; D is perhaps TRBD1 (5 bases). Germline CDR1 is SGHDN and CDR2 is FVKESK. There are 17 residues in the CDR3. Trimming pared 3 bases from V and 6 bases from J, leaving 20 bases between. DNA for the CDR3: TGTGCCAGCAGCCACGACAGCGTTTCCTATAGGGCCGGGGAGCTGTTTTTT. It translates to CASSHDSVSYRAGELFF.

This clonotype was seen more than once but under ten times. The chain combines TRBV12-3 or TRBV12-4 with TRBJ1-2; D possibly corresponds to TRBD1 (6 bases). CDR3 length equals 13 residues. V lost 6 bases and J lost 2, with 10 bases in between. This CDR3 is CASSRTGNYGYTF. CDR3 nucleotide sequence: TGTGCCAGCAGCCGAACAGGGAACTATGGCTACACCTTC.

V usage is TRBV4-2 and J usage is TRBJ2-1, with 9 bases lining up with TRBD2. With V trimmed by 3 bases and J by 4 bases, 13 bases remained unmatched. The germline V gene encodes CDR1 LGHNA and CDR2 YNFKEQ. The CDR3 covers 18 residues. The CDR3 spells CASSQTLNSGSVYNEQFF. The DNA of the CDR3 is TGTGCCAGCAGCCAGACCCTTAATAGCGGGAGCGTGTACAATGAGCAGTTCTTC.

CDR3: CASSRGGGELFF. The CDR3 coding sequence is TGTGCCAGCAGCAGGGGTGGCGGGGAGCTGTTTTTT. The chain is built from TRBV7-2 and TRBJ2-2, with TRBD1 as a possible D gene (5 bases). Germline V lookup: CDR1 SGHTA, CDR2 FQGNSA. V gave up 5 bases and J gave up 7 bases, with 8 bases separating them. The CDR3 sequence is 12 residues long.

This clonotype has only a few counts. The V and J genes are TRBV7-9 and TRBJ1-2; D unresolved. Germline CDR1 is SEHNR and CDR2 is FQNEAQ (reference sequence). The CDR3 runs to 13 residues. V gave up 7 bases and J gave up 2 bases, with 11 bases separating them. Here the CDR3 reads CASTPKENYGYTF. Written as DNA, the CDR3 is TGTGCCAGCACCCCCAAGGAGAACTATGGCTACACCTTC.

CDR3 protein: CASSPQGTRTEAFF. The DNA for the CDR3 is TGTGCCAGCAGTCCACAAGGTACCCGAACTGAAGCTTTCTTT. The chain has TRBV6-2 or TRBV6-3 and TRBJ1-1; no clear D. The CDR3 sequence is 14 residues long. Germline V CDR1 and CDR2: MNHEY, SVGEGT. The V gene lost 5 bases and the J gene lost 5 bases, with 15 bases spanning the gap.

The rearrangement links TRBV20-1 to TRBJ2-1; D uncertain. Trimming pared 0 bases from V and 10 bases from J, leaving 16 bases between. The germline gives CDR1 DFQATT, CDR2 SNEGSKA (reference sequence). The length of the CDR3 is 14 residues. For the CDR3, the DNA is TGCAGTGCTAGAGATCGAGCCAGATCGAACGAGCAGTTCTTC. Its protein is CSARDRARSNEQFF.

This clonotype turned up a few times. The chain recombines TRBV20-1 with TRBJ1-1; D remains unclear. Looked up from germline, CDR1 is DFQATT and CDR2 is SNEGSKA (reference sequence). V gave up 5 bases and J gave up 1 base, with 5 bases separating them. CDR3 length: 11 amino acids. CDR3: CSARQNTEAFF. As DNA, the CDR3 is TGCAGTGCTCGACAGAACACTGAAGCTTTCTTT.

The V gene is TRBV11-2, the J gene TRBJ1-2; TRBD1 aligns across 7 bases. Germline-derived CDR1 and CDR2 are SGHAT and FQNNGV. The CDR3 totals 13 residues. Trimming took 10 bases from V and 7 from J; bases not matched to a gene: 12. The chain's CDR3 is CATGKLQGFGYTF. DNA for the CDR3: TGTGCCACCGGGAAGTTACAGGGGTTTGGCTACACCTTC.

The chain carries TRBV4-2 and TRBJ2-7; 10 bases align to TRBD2. Per germline, CDR1 LGHNA and CDR2 YNFKEQ. CDR3 length: 17 residues. The J segment lost 9 bases and the V segment lost 0 bases, leaving 14 bases of the junction unmatched. The CDR3 nucleotides read TGTGCCAGCAGCCAAGATTATCTCGGGACTAGCGTTCCATGGCAGTACGTC. Its protein is CASSQDYLGTSVPWQYV.